This record covers a single TCR beta chain. V lost 1 base, J lost 10 bases, and 14 bases lay in between. The CDR3 is made up of 14 amino acids. Germline V gene data show CDR1 as SEHNR and CDR2 as FQNEAQ (reference sequence). How the authors handled the data: How many nucleated cells were present was estimated from reference gene primer amplification. TCRdb's copy holds only in-frame clones and misses some; the assay was immunoSEQ multiplex PCR. That table supplies the V and J calls and clone size; D and trimming were determined from the DNA. The sample contains over 250,000 clones, 70% to 90% of which appear only once. Seattle patient enrollment occurred during active infection, with longitudinal follow-up thereafter. This sample is drawn from a study of blood T cell repertoires in COVID-19.

The receptor's source is a woman between 45 and 65 years old with COVID-19, enrolled during active disease. The V call is TRBV7-9, the J call TRBJ2-1; D call uncertain. Sequencing was carried out using peripheral blood. The DNA of the CDR3 is TGTGCCAGCAGCTTAGACACTCCGGGTCCAGAGCAGTTCTTC. It yields the protein CASSLDTPGPEQFF.